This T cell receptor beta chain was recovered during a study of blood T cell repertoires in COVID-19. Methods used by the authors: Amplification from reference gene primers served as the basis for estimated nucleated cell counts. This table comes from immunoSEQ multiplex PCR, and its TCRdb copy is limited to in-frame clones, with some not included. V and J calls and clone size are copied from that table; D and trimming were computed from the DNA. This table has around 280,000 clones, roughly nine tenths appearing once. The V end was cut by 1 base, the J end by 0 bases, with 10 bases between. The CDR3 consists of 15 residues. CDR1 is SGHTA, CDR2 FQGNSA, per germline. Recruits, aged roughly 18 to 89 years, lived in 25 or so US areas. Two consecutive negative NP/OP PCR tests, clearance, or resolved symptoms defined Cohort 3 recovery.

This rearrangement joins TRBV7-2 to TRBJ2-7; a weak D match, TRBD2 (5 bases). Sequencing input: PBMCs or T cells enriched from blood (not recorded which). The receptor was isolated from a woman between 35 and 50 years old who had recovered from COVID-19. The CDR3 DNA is TGTGCCAGCAGCTTAGTGGACTTAGCCTCCTACGAGCAGTACTTC. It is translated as CASSLVDLASYEQYF.